What follows are 25 T cell receptor beta chains derived from one specimen sequenced in a study of blood T cell repertoires in COVID-19. Data came from immunoSEQ multiplex PCR; TCRdb stores just in-frame clones and leaves some out. Of 70,000 to 75,000 clones listed, over 75% are singletons. Sequencing was performed on peripheral blood. All receptors come from a human donor in a cohort sampled during active COVID-19.

The gene calls are TRBV6-4 and TRBJ1-2; 8 nucleotides line up with TRBD1. Germline loops: CDR1 MRHNA, CDR2 SNTAGT. CDR3 length: 14 residues. V lost 6 bases and J lost 3; bases outside the gene matches: 6. The chain's CDR3 is CASSKDRGDYGYTF. Written as DNA, the CDR3 is TGTGCCAGCAGCAAAGACAGGGGTGACTATGGCTACACCTTC.

The gene calls are TRBV3-1 (or the pseudogene TRBV3-2) and TRBJ1-1; 7 positions agree with TRBD1. The CDR3 contains 17 residues. V lost 4 bases to trimming and J lost 4 bases; unmatched junction nucleotides: 15. Germline lookup yields CDR1 LGHDT and CDR2 YNNKEL (reference sequence). In nucleotides, the CDR3 is TGTGCCAGCAGCCCGGGGGGGAGGGGGCCAGGCTTCACTGAAGCTTTCTTT. Its protein product is CASSPGGRGPGFTEAFF.

The CDR3 reads CASSESYSGNAEQYF. CDR3 sequence (DNA): TGTGCCAGCAGTGAAAGTTACAGCGGGAACGCCGAGCAGTACTTC. The V and J genes are TRBV25-1 and TRBJ2-7, with TRBD2 matching over 7 bases. Germline loops: CDR1 MGHDK, CDR2 SYGVNS. V was clipped by 2 bases and J by 6 bases; unmatched bases: 10. This CDR3 region has 15 residues.

J is TRBJ1-1 and V is TRBV6-5, with D perhaps matching TRBD1 (6 bases). This CDR3 is 14 amino acids long. V shed 6 bases and J shed 1 base, with 12 bases lying between them. Germline CDR1 reads MNHEY; CDR2 reads SVGAGI. In DNA, the CDR3 is TGTGCCAGCAGAGAGGGACACGAGAACACTGAAGCTTTCTTT. Translating it yields CASREGHENTEAFF.

The chain uses TRBV6-1 and TRBJ1-1; D might be TRBD1 (6 bases). V was trimmed by 3 bases and J by 4 bases, leaving 12 bases between them. The CDR3 contains 14 residues. Germline V gene sequence: CDR1 MNHNS, CDR2 SASEGT. The CDR3 DNA sequence: TGTGCCAGCAGTGACAGGGGTTCGGGCACTGAAGCTTTCTTT. This sequence encodes CASSDRGSGTEAFF.

Worth noting for this clone: A junction end diverges from the germline sequence, so it may reflect a read error. V usage is TRBV28 and J usage is TRBJ1-4; D not certain. This CDR3 spans 14 amino acids. CDR1 MDHEN and CDR2 SYDVKM come from the germline V gene. As DNA, the CDR3 is TGTGCCAGCAGTCTTGGGCCAACAAATGAAAAACTGTTTTTT. It yields the protein CASSLGPTNEKLFF.

The chain employs TRBV11-2 and TRBJ2-7; the match to TRBD1 covers 9 bases. V lost 5 bases, J lost 5 bases, and 10 bases stayed unmatched. CDR3 length: 15 amino acids. Germline V lookup: CDR1 SGHAT, CDR2 FQNNGV. CDR3 nucleotides: TGTGCCAGCAGCCCGATGACAGGGGGAAACCACGAGCAGTACTTC. It yields the protein CASSPMTGGNHEQYF.

This sequence joins TRBV5-1 and TRBJ2-5; no definite D call. V was cut by 2 bases and J by 6 bases, with 17 bases left in between. The CDR3 consists of 15 residues. The germline V gene encodes CDR1 SGHRS and CDR2 YFSETQ. Written as DNA, the CDR3 is TGCGCCAGCAGCTTTGACCCGATGCCGGAGAAGACCCAGTACTTC. It is translated as CASSFDPMPEKTQYF.

The chain recombines TRBV6-5 with TRBJ1-4, with 8 bases aligning to TRBD1. The ends lost 4 bases at V and 8 bases at J; junction bases unmatched: 9. Germline CDR1 reads MNHEY; CDR2 reads SVGAGI. The CDR3 consists of 15 residues. The CDR3 DNA reads TGTGCCAGCAGTTCTTACAGGGGGGTAGGGGAAAAACTGTTTTTT. Protein sequence: CASSSYRGVGEKLFF.

The chain joins TRBV7-2 to TRBJ1-1; D remains ambiguous. Trimming cost V 8 bases and J 11 bases, with 15 bases left between them. The germline V gene has CDR1 SGHTA and CDR2 FQGNSA. There are 11 residues in the CDR3. The CDR3, as DNA: TGTGCCAGCTCTCGGAGGATGTGGGCTTTCTTT. Amino acid sequence: CASSRRMWAFF.

This clone occurred a few times. The chain is built from TRBV30 and TRBJ1-5; the D gene is possibly TRBD1 (6 bases). The CDR3 is 13 residues long. Germline lookup yields CDR1 GTSNPN and CDR2 SVGIG (reference sequence). V lost 2 bases and J 7 bases, leaving 12 bases between the germline ends. CDR3 residues: CAWSNRVGQPQHF. CDR3 bases: TGTGCCTGGAGTAACAGGGTTGGACAGCCCCAGCATTTT.

The chain joins TRBV9 to TRBJ2-5; the D gene is possibly TRBD1 (5 bases). The CDR3 covers 12 residues. V lost 3 bases and J 7 bases, leaving 10 bases between the germline ends. Per germline, CDR1 SGDLS and CDR2 YYNGEE. The CDR3 DNA follows: TGTGCCAGCAGCGGACAGTTCGGGACCCAGTACTTC. Residues: CASSGQFGTQYF.

The chain couples TRBV24-1 to TRBJ2-2, with D tentatively TRBD1 (5 bases). V was trimmed by 2 bases and J by 7 bases, leaving 10 bases between them. This CDR3 spans 14 amino acids. Germline CDR1 is KGHDR and CDR2 is SFDVKD. The CDR3 nucleotides read TGTGCCACCAGTGATTCACAGGTCAACGGGGAGCTGTTTTTT. Protein product: CATSDSQVNGELFF.

This chain links TRBV19 with TRBJ2-7; TRBD1 might be the D (6 bases). From germline, CDR1 is LNHDA and CDR2 SQIVND (reference sequence). Deletions cut 10 bases from V and 0 bases from J, with 19 bases between. The CDR3 covers 15 residues. The CDR3 spells CATRKGQDSSYEQYF. DNA of the CDR3: TGTGCCACTAGAAAAGGTCAGGACAGCTCCTACGAGCAGTACTTC.

The V call is TRBV12-5, the J call TRBJ2-1; possibly TRBD1 for D (6 bases). Germline CDR1 reads LGHNT; CDR2 reads FRNRAP. The CDR3 contains 15 residues. The ends were cut back, 0 bases at V and 8 bases at J, with 14 bases in the middle. The CDR3 region is CASGLVTPHRDEQFF. In DNA, the CDR3 is TGTGCTAGTGGTTTGGTAACCCCCCACAGGGATGAGCAGTTCTTC.

This chain links TRBV19 with TRBJ2-5; possible D gene TRBD1, 5 bases. Trimming took off 5 bases at V and 4 bases at J, with 17 bases between the two ends. Looked up from germline, CDR1 is LNHDA and CDR2 is SQIVND (reference sequence). The CDR3 length is 15 residues. The DNA for the CDR3 is TGTGCCAGTAGTTTCAAGGCACAGGCTCGAGAGACCCAGTACTTC. The encoded protein is CASSFKAQARETQYF.

This clone was picked up one time. The CDR3: CASSLSFENEQYF. CDR3 bases: TGTGCCAGCAGCTTATCATTTGAGAACGAGCAGTACTTC. The V call is TRBV7-7, the J call TRBJ2-7, with D uncertain. The germline V gene encodes CDR1 SSHAT and CDR2 FNYEAQ (reference sequence). Trimming pared 2 bases from V and 5 bases from J, leaving 10 bases between. The CDR3 has 13 residues.

V and J are TRBV7-3 and TRBJ2-2, with TRBD1 matching over 8 bases. The junction had 11 bases not matched to a gene; V was cut back by 2 bases and J by 6 bases. Germline CDR1 is SGHTA and CDR2 is FQGTGA. This CDR3 comprises 17 residues. DNA for the CDR3: TGTGCCAGCAGCTTATTGGGTCCGGGACAGGCCCCCGGGGAGCTGTTTTTT. Translating it yields CASSLLGPGQAPGELFF.

The chain joins TRBV21-1 to TRBJ1-1; TRBD1, the table's D call, was not compared with the DNA. TRBV21-1 is a known pseudogene. This CDR3 is built from 16 residues. CDR3 sequence reads: CARDKETVPLNTEAFF. The DNA for the CDR3 is TGTGCCAGAGACAAAGAGACAGTTCCCTTGAACACTGAAGCTTTCTTT.

V gene TRBV11-2 combines with J gene TRBJ2-1; the D gene is possibly TRBD2 (5 bases). The CDR3 sequence is 14 residues long. Per the germline V gene, CDR1 is SGHAT and CDR2 is FQNNGV. The V end was cut by 1 base, the J end by 4 bases, with 8 bases between. CDR3 sequence reads: CASSLGEGYNEQFF. Written as DNA, the CDR3 is TGTGCCAGCAGCTTAGGCGAGGGATACAATGAGCAGTTCTTC.

The chain joins TRBV12-3 or TRBV12-4 to TRBJ2-5; perhaps TRBD1 as D (6 bases). Trimming removed 5 bases at V and 5 bases at J, with 9 bases between. The CDR3 totals 12 residues. The CDR3 region has the DNA TGTGCCAGCAGTCCCCAGGGGGAGACCCAGTACTTC. Its translation: CASSPQGETQYF.

The J gene is TRBJ2-7, the V gene TRBV4-1; 7 bases agree with TRBD1. The germline CDR1 and CDR2 sequences are MGHRA and YSYEKL. Germline trimming cut 4 bases from V and 3 bases from J; bases unmatched to any gene: 12. This CDR3 region has 16 residues. The CDR3 DNA reads TGCGCCAGCAGCCTAACTCCAGGGGGTAGTCGCTACGAGCAGTACTTC. It encodes CASSLTPGGSRYEQYF.

This chain joins TRBV30 and TRBJ1-1; 9 bases agree with TRBD1. This CDR3 comprises 16 residues. Looked up from germline, CDR1 is GTSNPN and CDR2 is SVGIG (reference sequence). V shed 2 bases and J 0 bases; nucleotides not matched to a gene: 7. The CDR3 here is CAWSYRGPLLNTEAFF. CDR3 bases: TGTGCCTGGAGTTACAGGGGGCCCCTTTTGAACACTGAAGCTTTCTTT.

The chain combines TRBV6-2 or TRBV6-3 with TRBJ2-1; D is perhaps TRBD1 (5 bases). Between the trimmed V and J ends, which lost 2 bases and 8 bases, there was a span of 16 bases. Germline assignment: CDR1 MNHEY and CDR2 SVGEGT. The CDR3 extends over 15 amino acids. CDR3 sequence: CASSYNQGMGDEQFF. In nucleotides, the CDR3 is TGTGCCAGCAGTTACAACCAGGGTATGGGCGATGAGCAGTTCTTC.

This sequence joins TRBV19 and TRBJ1-1, with TRBD1 matching 8 bases. V lost 7 bases, J lost 4 bases, and 8 bases stayed unmatched. This CDR3 contains 14 residues. Germline V gene lookup returns CDR1 LNHDA and CDR2 SQIVND (reference sequence). CDR3 nucleotide sequence: TGTGCCAGTACCCGGACAGGGTTGGGCACTGAAGCTTTCTTT. It translates to CASTRTGLGTEAFF.